The rows below give T cell receptor beta chains drawn from one sample of a study of response to subunit inactivated influenza vaccine. TCRdb fed the RT-PCR reads into MiXCR, producing one record per CDR3 protein. The repertoire has roughly 700,000 distinct CDR3 sequences, around 14% of them found once; the top ten carry 6.5% to 8.5%. The specimen was PBMCs from blood, collected 14 to 15 days before vaccination. The receptors stem from a man between 45 and 60 years old who received an inactivated influenza vaccine. Each CDR3 is given with its conserved first and last residue. The D gene is left open where the match is weak. A clone size is listed for some rows: how often the clone was seen (once, few, many), or a class if it is expanded.

>TRBJ2-7|few|TRBV13|-
TGTGCCAGCAGCTTAGGCCTTGGGGATTCCGAGCAGTACTTC
CASSLGLGDSEQYF
>TRBJ2-5|-|TRBV4-2|TRBD2
TGTGCCAGCAGCGAGGATGGGACTATAATTAAAGAGACCCAGTACTTC
CASSEDGTIIKETQYF
>TRBJ1-1|few|TRBV24-1|TRBD1
TGTGCCACCAGTGACGTTGACAGGGAGATGAACACTGAAGCTTTCTTT
CATSDVDREMNTEAFF
>TRBJ2-7|few|TRBV5-1|TRBD2
TGCGCCAGCAGCTTGGACGGGGGGGCTGACGAGCAGTACTTC
CASSLDGGADEQYF
>TRBJ2-3|few|TRBV7-9|-
TGTGCCAGCAGCCGGGTCTTCCGGGGGGCCCTTGATACGCAGTATTTT
CASSRVFRGALDTQYF
>TRBJ2-5|-|TRBV20-1|-
TGCAGTGCTAGAGACGGACAGCAAGAGACCCAGTACTTC
CSARDGQQETQYF
>TRBJ2-4|-|TRBV4-3|-
TGCGCCAGCAGCCCTTTTGGGCAGGGTGGTCACATTCAGTACTTC
CASSPFGQGGHIQYF
>TRBJ1-1|-|TRBV13|TRBD1
TGTGCCAGCAGCTTAGGACAGGGGGCACCTGAAGCTTTCTTT
CASSLGQGAPEAFF
>TRBJ1-4|few|TRBV20-1|-
TGCAGTGCTAGAGCTGCCGGTGAAAAACTGTTTTTT
CSARAAGEKLFF
>TRBJ2-1|-|TRBV6-1|TRBD1
TGTGCCAGCAGCCAGGGACAGATCTCCTACAATGAGCAGTTCTTC
CASSQGQISYNEQFF
>TRBJ1-3|-|TRBV2|-
TGTGCCAGCACCAGGGACGGGGACTCTGGAAACACCATATATTTT
CASTRDGDSGNTIYF
>TRBJ2-7|few|TRBV30|TRBD2
TGTGCCTGGAGTGCGGGACTAACCTACGAGCAGTACTTC
CAWSAGLTYEQYF
>TRBJ2-3|-|TRBV6-5|-
TGTGCCAGCAGTTGCTGGGGCGCAGATACGCAGTATTTT
CASSCWGADTQYF
>TRBJ1-1|few|TRBV4-3|-
TGCGCCAGCAGCCAAGATTGGCAGAACACTGAAGCTTTCTTT
CASSQDWQNTEAFF
>TRBJ2-7|-|TRBV2|-
TGTGCCAGCAGCCTCGCCCCTGAGGGCGAGCAGTACTTC
CASSLAPEGEQYF
>TRBJ2-1|-|TRBV5-1|-
TGCGCCAGCAGCTTCAGAGGGGTCAATGAGCAGTTCTTC
CASSFRGVNEQFF
>TRBJ1-5|-|TRBV28|-
TGTGCCAGCAGTTTTCATCAGCACAATCAGCCCCAGCATTTT
CASSFHQHNQPQHF
>TRBJ1-2|-|TRBV3-1|-
TGTGCCAGCAGCCAAGATTCTGCCTCGGGCGGCTACACCTTC
CASSQDSASGGYTF
>TRBJ2-3|-|TRBV15|-
TGTGCCACCAGCAGAGATCTCTTTACGGGGGCGGCAGATACGCAGTATTTT
CATSRDLFTGAADTQYF
>TRBJ2-6|-|TRBV7-2|-
TGTGCCAGCAGCGCAGGGGAAGGAGGGGCCAACGTCCTGACTTTC
CASSAGEGGANVLTF
>TRBJ2-7|-|TRBV10-2|-
TGCGCCGGCCGAGAGAGGGCCTACGAGCAGTACTTC
CAGRERAYEQYF
>TRBJ1-4|-|TRBV28|-
TGTGCCAGCAGTTTACAAACTGAAAAACTGTTTTTT
CASSLQTEKLFF
>TRBJ2-2|few|TRBV10-3|-
TGTGCCATCGGTAAGGGGCGGGCCACCGCGGACACCGGGGAGCTGTTTTTT
CAIGKGRATADTGELFF
>TRBJ2-3|-|TRBV5-1|TRBD2
TGCGCCAGCAGCTTGGCCCGGTGGGAGGGCCGGGCAGATACGCAGTATTTT
CASSLARWEGRADTQYF
>TRBJ2-7|few|TRBV12-3/TRBV12-4|TRBD2
TGTGCCAGCAGCCTCCGCGGGAGTGGAAACGAGCAGTACTTC
CASSLRGSGNEQYF